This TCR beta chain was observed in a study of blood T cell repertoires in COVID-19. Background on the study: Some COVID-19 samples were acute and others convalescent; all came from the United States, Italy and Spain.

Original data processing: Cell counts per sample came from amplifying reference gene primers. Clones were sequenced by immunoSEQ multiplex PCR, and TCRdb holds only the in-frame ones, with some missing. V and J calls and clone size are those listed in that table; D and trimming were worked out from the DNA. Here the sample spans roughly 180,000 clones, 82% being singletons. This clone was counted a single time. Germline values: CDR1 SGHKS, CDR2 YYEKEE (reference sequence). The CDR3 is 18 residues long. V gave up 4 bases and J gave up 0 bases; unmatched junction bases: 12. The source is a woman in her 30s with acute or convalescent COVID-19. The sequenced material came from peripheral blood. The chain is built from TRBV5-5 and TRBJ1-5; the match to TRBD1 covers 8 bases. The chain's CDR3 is CASSQGAQGASSNQPQHF. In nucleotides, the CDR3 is TGTGCCAGCAGCCAGGGGGCGCAGGGCGCATCTAGCAATCAGCCCCAGCATTTT.